This TCR beta chain came from a study of T cell responses to AZD1222 COVID-19 vaccine (dated by TCRdb to the early 2020s). About the investigation overall: AZD1222 recipients with second doses at about 4 weeks or about 12 weeks were pooled, because spike-specific TCR depth and breadth did not differ between schedules. Enrollment into the trials was organized by age into subgroups of 18-55, 56-69 and 70-plus years, and those subgroups contained roughly 140, 27 and 60 TCR-sequenced participants, respectively. TCR sequencing was performed for over 230 trial participants, of whom about 200 were given two doses of AZD1222 and 26 were given two doses of MenACWY control vaccine.

V loses 3 bases of germline sequence and J loses 6 bases, and the interval between the two ends is 10 bases. CDR1 and CDR2 are drawn from the germline V gene: SGHDT, YYEEEE. The CDR3 goes from the cysteine to the phenylalanine over 13 residues. Just CDR3 DNA is preserved here, 39 bases in frame from base 1. The CDR3 regions of human TCRbeta chains were subjected to immunosequencing. In the authors' own workflow: Repertoire TCRs were matched against a reference library of SARS-CoV-2-specific TCRs generated with the MIRA antigen-specificity platform. Breadth was defined as the fraction of unique TCRs that were SARS-CoV-2-associated. Depth was defined as the fraction of total T cells that were SARS-CoV-2-associated. Using the MIRA data, each spike-specific TCR was assigned both to the spike region to which the TCR was reactive and to a CD4 or CD8 class. Log10-transformed breadth and depth values were compared by one-way ANOVA with Sidak's multiple comparisons tests. TCRdb took this table from immuneACCESS and kept in-frame rearrangements with V and J called. Such tables lack part of the clones; where checked against another copy, unresolved V genes explain under half of the gap, and the rest is unexplained. That table furnishes V, J and clone size, whereas the DNA furnished D and trimming. The table for this sample lists fewer than 150,000 clones; more than 85% of them were counted only once. More than 0.7% of the sample rests with the top ten.

The research as a whole found: Because no day 14 peak-response samples were available, repertoires were characterized only after the peak T cell response. Only a handful of AZD1222 recipients were SARS-CoV-2 seropositive at baseline, limiting conclusions about previously exposed vaccinees. Epitopes outside the regions mutated in the B.1.351 and B.1.1.7 variants were reportedly recognized by nearly half of the unique spike-specific TCRs. Participants were mostly white British, with more females than males. The authors suggested clonal diversity may have been underestimated. After two AZD1222 doses, spike-specific TCR breadth and depth were significantly higher than at day 0 and than in MenACWY recipients. The vaccine-associated CD4 TCRs covered the entire spike protein, and the dominant responses fell in regions 160-218 and 743-854. The 56-69-year group was small, and its depth increase did not reach significance, likely because of low power.

This clone was found once. Its target antigen remains unknown. No much larger clonotype is one base removed from it; base qualities were not supplied. Explained via the paper, the time point label denotes: baseline before first vaccination. Vaccinee samples came from UK trials COV001 and COV002, including a single-blind randomized controlled phase 2/3 trial of AZD1222 (ChAdOx1 nCoV-19) in healthy adults. Trial participant PBMC samples were collected at day 0 and day 28 after the second dose for TCRbeta chain sequencing. This TCR came from an adult in good health. The V and J genes are TRBV5-6 and TRBJ1-5; the D gene lacks a confident call. This specimen was peripheral blood, taken on day 0 of AZD1222 vaccination. The nucleotide sequence reads as follows: TGTGCCAGCAGCTCCTGGAACGGTCAGCCCCAGCATTTT. This codes for CASSSWNGQPQHF.